This paragraph covers one TCR beta chain sequence. Its antigen is unknown. The V gene's germline CDR1 is SQVTM and CDR2 ANQGSEA. Losses at the gene ends were 7 bases for V and 5 bases for J; bases not matched to a gene: 11. The CDR3 consists of 15 residues. RNA extraction and reverse transcription yielded cDNA as sequencing template. TCRdb's table, derived via immunoSEQ multiplex PCR, lists solely in-frame clones and lacks some. The repertoire holds 140,000 to 150,000 clones, with around three fifths as singletons. This sample is part of a study of CD8+ T cells in alopecia areata. Study background: The drug, oral tofacitinib, was given to treated patients at 5 to 10 mg twice daily. Patients took tofacitinib for 6 to 18 months, followed by 6 drug-free months.

Notes on the study in general: More clonal than normal scalp was lesional scalp, particularly alopecia totalis/universalis.

The chain combines TRBV29-1 with TRBJ1-4; 9 nucleotides agree with TRBD1. Sequenced material: CD4+ T cells sorted from blood, taken at week 0. This clonotype originated in a human donor with alopecia areata. In DNA form, the CDR3 reads TGCAGCGCCGCCCCGGGACAGGGTCACAATGAAAAACTGTTTTTT. Translating gives CSAAPGQGHNEKLFF.